The T cell receptor beta chain described here comes from a study of T cells after yellow fever vaccination. Notes on the study in general: By day 5 rather than day 15, the secondary response had peaked, though it was weaker. Bulk-population clonotypes that are abundant could appear as contaminants in FACS-sorted repertoires.

TCRdb independently ran MiXCR on the 5' RACE reads; one entry per CDR3 protein. Among some 550,000 distinct CDR3 sequences listed, 15% to 20% were seen once. Worth noting for this clonotype: Its antigen remains unknown.

Trimming removed 0 bases at V and 3 bases at J, with 11 bases between. The germline V gene encodes CDR1 MNHEY and CDR2 SVGAGI. The CDR3 is made up of 15 amino acids. Here the sequenced sample was PBMCs, taken 15 days after the yellow fever booster vaccination. The chain couples TRBV6-5 to TRBJ2-5; no clear D. This receptor was taken from a man between 25 and 39 years old who received the YFV17D yellow fever vaccine. The CDR3 region is CASSYSGAAEETQYF. The CDR3 coding sequence is TGTGCCAGCAGTTACTCAGGCGCGGCAGAAGAGACCCAGTACTTC.